The T cell receptor beta chain described here comes from a study of identical twins. TCRdb reprocessed the 5' RACE reads with MiXCR, giving one entry per CDR3 protein. The sample lists 210,000 or so distinct CDR3 sequences; 6% to 9% were seen once. This clonotype was seen more than once but under ten times. The germline gives CDR1 MNHNS, CDR2 SASEGT. This CDR3 comprises 14 residues. Trimming removed 6 bases from V and 6 bases from J; junction bases left unmatched: 9. The sample was also linked to a second study, of yellow fever vaccine responses in identical twins.

Specimen: memory (CD45RO+) T cells sorted from blood. This clonotype was obtained from a woman between 18 and 29 years old in good health. V usage is TRBV6-1 and J usage is TRBJ2-7, with 9 bases identical to TRBD1. DNA of the CDR3: TGTGCCAGCAGACGGGACAGGGCCGGCCTCGAGCAGTACTTC. Translating gives CASRRDRAGLEQYF.